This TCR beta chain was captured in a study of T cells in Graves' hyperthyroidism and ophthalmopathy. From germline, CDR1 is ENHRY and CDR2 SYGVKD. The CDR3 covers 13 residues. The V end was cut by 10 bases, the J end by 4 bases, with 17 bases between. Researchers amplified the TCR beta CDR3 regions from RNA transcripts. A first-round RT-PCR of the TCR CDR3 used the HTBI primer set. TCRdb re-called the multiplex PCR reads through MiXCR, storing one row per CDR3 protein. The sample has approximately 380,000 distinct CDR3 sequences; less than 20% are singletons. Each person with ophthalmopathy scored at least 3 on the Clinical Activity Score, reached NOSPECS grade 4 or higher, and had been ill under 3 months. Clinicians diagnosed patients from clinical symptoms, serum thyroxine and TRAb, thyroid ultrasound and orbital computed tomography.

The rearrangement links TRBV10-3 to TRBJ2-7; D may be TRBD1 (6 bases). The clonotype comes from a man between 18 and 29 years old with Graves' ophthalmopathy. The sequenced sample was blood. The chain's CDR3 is CATHPNRAYEQYF. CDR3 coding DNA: TGTGCCACCCACCCAAACAGGGCGTACGAGCAGTACTTC.